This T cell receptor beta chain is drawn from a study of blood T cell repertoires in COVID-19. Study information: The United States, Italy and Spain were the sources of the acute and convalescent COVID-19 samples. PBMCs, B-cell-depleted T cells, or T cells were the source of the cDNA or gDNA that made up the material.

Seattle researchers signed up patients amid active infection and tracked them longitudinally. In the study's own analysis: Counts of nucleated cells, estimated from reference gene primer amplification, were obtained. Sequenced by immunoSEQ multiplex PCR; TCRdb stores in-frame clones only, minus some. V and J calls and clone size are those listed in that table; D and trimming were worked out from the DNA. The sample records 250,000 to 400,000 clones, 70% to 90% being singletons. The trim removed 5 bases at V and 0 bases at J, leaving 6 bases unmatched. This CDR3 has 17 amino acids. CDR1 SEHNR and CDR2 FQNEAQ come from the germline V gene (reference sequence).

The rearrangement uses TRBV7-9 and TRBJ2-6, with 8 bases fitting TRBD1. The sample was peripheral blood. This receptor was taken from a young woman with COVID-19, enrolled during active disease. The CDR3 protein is CASSPTGVFSGANVLTF. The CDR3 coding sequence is TGTGCCAGCAGCCCGACAGGGGTCTTCTCTGGGGCCAACGTCCTGACTTTC.